A selection of T cell receptor beta chains follows, all from one sample in a study of cytomegalovirus exposure and HLA in healthy donors. Clones were read by immunoSEQ multiplex PCR, and TCRdb kept only the in-frame ones, dropping some. The sample lists about 140,000 clones; around a tenth were seen once. Sequencing used PBMCs. The source of these receptors is a male donor in good health and CMV-seronegative. CDR3s include the opening cysteine and the closing phenylalanine or tryptophan. The D gene is left open where the match is weak. Clone size is stated in some rows and not others, as once, few, many or a class when expanded.

j_call: TRBJ2-3
v_call: TRBV7-3
clone_size: few
d_call: NA
cdr3_nt: TGTGCCAGCAGCCCCGGGTCCACAGATACGCAGTATTTT
cdr3_aa: CASSPGSTDTQYF

j_call: TRBJ2-2
v_call: TRBV2
clone_size: few
d_call: NA
cdr3_nt: TGTGCCGACTCCGCAGAGGAAGGCACCGGGGAGCTGTTTTTT
cdr3_aa: CADSAEEGTGELFF

j_call: TRBJ1-1
v_call: TRBV6-5
clone_size: NA
d_call: NA
cdr3_nt: TGTGCCAGCAGTTACTCGCGGAACACTGAAGCTTTCTTT
cdr3_aa: CASSYSRNTEAFF

j_call: TRBJ1-1
v_call: TRBV7-8
clone_size: few
d_call: TRBD1
cdr3_nt: TGTGCCAGCAGCAGAAGGACAGGGATTAAGAACACTGAAGCTTTCTTT
cdr3_aa: CASSRRTGIKNTEAFF

j_call: TRBJ2-2
v_call: TRBV19
clone_size: NA
d_call: TRBD2
cdr3_nt: TGTGCCAGTAGGCTCCCTCGGGGGGATGACACCGGGGAGCTGTTTTTT
cdr3_aa: CASRLPRGDDTGELFF

j_call: TRBJ2-1
v_call: TRBV19
clone_size: NA
d_call: NA
cdr3_nt: TGTGCCAGCCGTAGGCTGGGGACTCCATCCTACAATGAGCAGTTCTTC
cdr3_aa: CASRRLGTPSYNEQFF

j_call: TRBJ1-5
v_call: TRBV28
clone_size: few
d_call: TRBD1
cdr3_nt: TGTGCCAGCTGGCCGGGACAGGGACTGAATCAGCCCCAGCATTTT
cdr3_aa: CASWPGQGLNQPQHF

j_call: TRBJ1-1
v_call: TRBV28
clone_size: NA
d_call: NA
cdr3_nt: TGTGCCAGCAGCTACCCCCATCGGGGTGAAGCTTTCTTT
cdr3_aa: CASSYPHRGEAFF

j_call: TRBJ2-1
v_call: TRBV10-3
clone_size: few
d_call: TRBD2
cdr3_nt: TGTGCCATCAGTGAGTCTGTAGCGGGGCTTAGGAATGAGCAGTTCTTC
cdr3_aa: CAISESVAGLRNEQFF

j_call: TRBJ1-1
v_call: TRBV7-2
clone_size: NA
d_call: NA
cdr3_nt: TGTGCCAGCAGGGCTCGACAGCCTGAGGTTAACACTGAAGCTTTCTTT
cdr3_aa: CASRARQPEVNTEAFF

j_call: TRBJ2-5
v_call: TRBV9
clone_size: few
d_call: NA
cdr3_nt: TGTGCCAGCAGCCCCCAGACACCGCAAGAGACCCAGTACTTC
cdr3_aa: CASSPQTPQETQYF

j_call: TRBJ2-2
v_call: TRBV6-6
clone_size: NA
d_call: TRBD2
cdr3_nt: TGTGCCAGCAGTTCGTTAGCGGGGGCGGGGGAGCTGTTTTTT
cdr3_aa: CASSSLAGAGELFF

j_call: TRBJ1-2
v_call: TRBV5-6
clone_size: few
d_call: NA
cdr3_nt: TGTGCCAGCAGCTTGGCGCAGGGGATATTGGGCTACACCTTC
cdr3_aa: CASSLAQGILGYTF

j_call: TRBJ2-1
v_call: TRBV7-8
clone_size: NA
d_call: NA
cdr3_nt: TGTGCCAGCAGCCGCGGAGGGAATGAGCAGTTCTTC
cdr3_aa: CASSRGGNEQFF

j_call: TRBJ2-7
v_call: TRBV9
clone_size: few
d_call: TRBD2
cdr3_nt: TGTGCCAGCAGCTCCTGGACTAGCGCCCACCGCGAGCAGTACTTC
cdr3_aa: CASSSWTSAHREQYF

j_call: TRBJ1-1
v_call: TRBV6-5
clone_size: NA
d_call: NA
cdr3_nt: TGTGCCAGCAGTTACTCGAATGGGCCTAACACTGAAGCTTTCTTT
cdr3_aa: CASSYSNGPNTEAFF

j_call: TRBJ2-1
v_call: TRBV19
clone_size: few
d_call: TRBD2
cdr3_nt: TGTGCCAGTAGTCCCACCCGACTAGCGGGCCTGCTAAATGAGCAGTTCTTC
cdr3_aa: CASSPTRLAGLLNEQFF

j_call: TRBJ1-5
v_call: TRBV6-1
clone_size: few
d_call: NA
cdr3_nt: TGTGCCAGCAGTGAAGCGTGGGGCTGGGGTCAGCCCCAGCATTTT
cdr3_aa: CASSEAWGWGQPQHF

j_call: TRBJ2-3
v_call: TRBV29-1
clone_size: few
d_call: NA
cdr3_nt: TGCAGCGTCGAGAGGGTAGTGAACACAGATACGCAGTATTTT
cdr3_aa: CSVERVVNTDTQYF

j_call: TRBJ2-7
v_call: TRBV21-1
clone_size: NA
d_call: NA
cdr3_nt: TGTGCCAGCACCGGGTCCTACGAGCAGTACTTC
cdr3_aa: CASTGSYEQYF

j_call: TRBJ2-5
v_call: TRBV5-1
clone_size: few
d_call: TRBD1
cdr3_nt: TGCGCCAGCCGACGAGGGACAGTCCAAGAGACCCAGTACTTC
cdr3_aa: CASRRGTVQETQYF

j_call: TRBJ2-3
v_call: TRBV5-1
clone_size: NA
d_call: TRBD2
cdr3_nt: TGCGCCAGCAGCTTACGGACTAGCGGGGGAGTAGATACGCAGTATTTT
cdr3_aa: CASSLRTSGGVDTQYF

j_call: TRBJ1-5
v_call: TRBV2
clone_size: NA
d_call: NA
cdr3_nt: TGTGCCAGCACCGGGCCCTCAAGGGACTACTCGCCGGGCAATCAGCCCCAGCATTTT
cdr3_aa: CASTGPSRDYSPGNQPQHF

j_call: TRBJ1-1
v_call: TRBV7-3
clone_size: NA
d_call: NA
cdr3_nt: TGTGCCAGCAGCTTAGTCATGAACACTGAAGCTTTCTTT
cdr3_aa: CASSLVMNTEAFF

j_call: TRBJ2-1
v_call: TRBV5-1
clone_size: few
d_call: NA
cdr3_nt: TGCGCCAGCAGCTTAAGGGGGACCTTTAACAATGAGCAGTTCTTC
cdr3_aa: CASSLRGTFNNEQFF

j_call: TRBJ2-1
v_call: TRBV11-2
clone_size: NA
d_call: NA
cdr3_nt: TGTGCCAGCAGCCGCAATAGAGTGAATGAGCAGTTCTTC
cdr3_aa: CASSRNRVNEQFF

j_call: TRBJ2-7
v_call: TRBV28
clone_size: NA
d_call: NA
cdr3_nt: TGTGCCAGCAGTCCATCGACACTCTCCTACGAGCAGTACTTC
cdr3_aa: CASSPSTLSYEQYF

j_call: TRBJ2-3
v_call: TRBV6-1
clone_size: few
d_call: NA
cdr3_nt: TGTGCCAGCAGTGCCGCGGGAGATACGCAGTATTTT
cdr3_aa: CASSAAGDTQYF

j_call: TRBJ1-5
v_call: TRBV27
clone_size: NA
d_call: NA
cdr3_nt: TGTGCCAGCAGTTTTTACGGTTATAGCAATCAGCCCCAGCATTTT
cdr3_aa: CASSFYGYSNQPQHF